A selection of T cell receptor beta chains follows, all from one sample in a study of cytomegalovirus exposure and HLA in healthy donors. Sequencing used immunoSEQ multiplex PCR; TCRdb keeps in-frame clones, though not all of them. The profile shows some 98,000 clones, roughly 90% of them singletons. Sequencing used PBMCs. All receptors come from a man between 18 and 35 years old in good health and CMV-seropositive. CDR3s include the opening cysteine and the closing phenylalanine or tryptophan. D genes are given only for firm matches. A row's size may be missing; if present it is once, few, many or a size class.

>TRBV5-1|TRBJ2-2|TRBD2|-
TGCGCCAGCAGCAGAGAAGCGGGAGGGCCCGGGGAGCTGTTTTTT
CASSREAGGPGELFF
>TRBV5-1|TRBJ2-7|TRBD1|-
TGCGCCAGCAGCTTGGCCCCGGGACAGAACTACGAGCAGTACTTC
CASSLAPGQNYEQYF
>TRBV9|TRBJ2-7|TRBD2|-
TGTGCCAGCAGCGACGGGGGGGCCGGCCTTGGGGAGCAGTACTTC
CASSDGGAGLGEQYF
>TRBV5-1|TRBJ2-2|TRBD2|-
TGCGCCAGCAGCCGAGGGACTAGCGTTGACTACACCGGGGAGCTGTTTTTT
CASSRGTSVDYTGELFF
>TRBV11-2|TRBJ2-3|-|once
TGTGCCAGCAGCTTTTATGGCGGACAGCGCACAGATACGCAGTATTTT
CASSFYGGQRTDTQYF
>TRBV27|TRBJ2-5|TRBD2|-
TGTGCCAGCAGTTTAGGCGGGGGGGCACGAGAGACCCAGTACTTC
CASSLGGGARETQYF
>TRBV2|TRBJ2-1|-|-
TGTGCCAGCAGTGACGTGGAGAGCTTCTACAATGAGCAGTTCTTC
CASSDVESFYNEQFF
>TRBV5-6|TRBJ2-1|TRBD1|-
TGTGCCAGCAGCTTGGACAGGGGGCTCAACAATGAGCAGTTCTTC
CASSLDRGLNNEQFF
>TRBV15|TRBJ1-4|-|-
TGTGCCACCAGCAGGGGTACCGGGAGTTTTAATGAAAAACTGTTTTTT
CATSRGTGSFNEKLFF
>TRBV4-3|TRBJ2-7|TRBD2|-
TGCGCCAGCAGCCCGGGACTAGCGGGAGGCTACGAGCAGTACTTC
CASSPGLAGGYEQYF
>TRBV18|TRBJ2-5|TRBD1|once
TGTGCCAGCTCATGGGACAGGGGGAGGACACAGACCCAGTACTTC
CASSWDRGRTQTQYF
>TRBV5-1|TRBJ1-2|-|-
TGCGCCAGCAGCCAGATCTACAGGGAAGGCTACACCTTC
CASSQIYREGYTF
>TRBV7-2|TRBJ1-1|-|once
TGTGCCAGCAGCCTATTCCCGGGTGAAGCTTTCTTT
CASSLFPGEAFF
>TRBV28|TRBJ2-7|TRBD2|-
TGTGCCAGCAGTTTCTCACTAGCGGGGACCACCTACGAGCAGTACTTC
CASSFSLAGTTYEQYF
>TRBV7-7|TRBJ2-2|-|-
TGTGCCAGCAGGGAGCAAGACACCGGGGAGCTGTTTTTT
CASREQDTGELFF